This is a list of T cell receptor beta chains from one sample in a study of response to subunit inactivated influenza vaccine. TCRdb re-called the RT-PCR reads through MiXCR, storing one row per CDR3 protein. This sample yields hundreds of thousands of distinct CDR3 sequences, of which about 11% are seen a single time; 9.5% to 12% belongs to the top ten. Separately, the same data were catalogued under a study of T cells expressing NK-cell markers.

The starting material was PBMCs from blood, obtained on the day of vaccination. The receptors shown here come from a man aged 50-60 years who received an inactivated influenza vaccine. CDR3s include the opening cysteine and the closing phenylalanine or tryptophan. D genes are given only for firm matches. Rows give clone size only sometimes, using once, few, many, or a class for an expanded clone.

TRBV27,TRBJ2-1,few,TRBD1,TGTGCCAGCAGTTTCGGGACAGGGGGCTACAATGAGCAGTTCTTC,CASSFGTGGYNEQFF
TRBV5-1,TRBJ2-3,NA,NA,TGCGCCAGCAAGGAACAGTCCACGCAGTATTTT,CASKEQSTQYF
TRBV27,TRBJ2-1,NA,NA,TGTGCCAGCAGTTCCTTCCCGGGCGGGGACTCCTACAATGAGCAGTTCTTC,CASSSFPGGDSYNEQFF
TRBV11-2,TRBJ1-4,NA,NA,TGTGCCAGCAGCTTGCCGGGGGTTGAAAAACTGTTTTTT,CASSLPGVEKLFF
TRBV5-1,TRBJ2-1,few,TRBD1,TGCGCCAGCAGCTTGGGACAGGGAAGTTATCTGGGTGAGCAGTTCTTC,CASSLGQGSYLGEQFF
TRBV5-1,TRBJ2-3,many,TRBD1,TGCGCCAGCAGCCACATTCCGGGACAGGGAGGCACAGATACGCAGTATTTT,CASSHIPGQGGTDTQYF
TRBV12-3/TRBV12-4,TRBJ1-1,NA,TRBD1,TGTGCCAGCAGTTACCGGGACAGGTTTGAAGCTTTCTTT,CASSYRDRFEAFF
TRBV12-3/TRBV12-4,TRBJ1-2,few,TRBD1,TGTGCCAGCAGTTTAGGAAGGACAGGTAGCTATGGCTACACCTTC,CASSLGRTGSYGYTF
TRBV20-1,TRBJ2-3,NA,NA,TGCAGTGCTAGAGACGCGGGGGCCAGCGGTACGCAGTATTTT,CSARDAGASGTQYF
TRBV20-1,TRBJ2-7,few,NA,TGCAGTGCTAGAGATGGGCGGGACCCCTTTGGGGAGCAGTACTTC,CSARDGRDPFGEQYF
TRBV5-1,TRBJ2-2,NA,NA,TGCGCCAGCAGCTTGTCATCGTTAGTGGGGAACACCGGGGAGCTGTTTTTT,CASSLSSLVGNTGELFF
TRBV4-3,TRBJ2-7,many,TRBD2,TGCGCCAGCAGTTTCGGCCTAGCGGGGTCCTACGAGCAGTACTTC,CASSFGLAGSYEQYF
TRBV11-2,TRBJ2-1,NA,TRBD1,TGTGCCAGCAGTTTCTACAGGGGGGTACAGGGCAATGAGCAGTTCTTC,CASSFYRGVQGNEQFF
TRBV7-2,TRBJ2-1,few,TRBD2,TGTGCCAGCAGCCAACTAGCGGGGATAAACAATGAGCAGTTCTTC,CASSQLAGINNEQFF
TRBV30,TRBJ2-7,NA,TRBD1,TGTGCCTGGAACAGGGGGCTTTCCTACGAGCAGTACTTC,CAWNRGLSYEQYF
TRBV20-1,TRBJ2-3,many,NA,TGCAGTGCTAGAGCGCTCCGAACGGGGGCCGCGATAGTTTCTAGCACAGATACGCAGTATTTT,CSARALRTGAAIVSSTDTQYF
TRBV28,TRBJ2-1,NA,NA,TGTGCCAGCAGTTCACAGGGAACCCCCTACAATGAGCAGTTCTTC,CASSSQGTPYNEQFF
TRBV11-2,TRBJ2-7,NA,NA,TGTGCCAGCAGCGACCAAATCCGGGACGGATCCTACGAGCAGTACTTC,CASSDQIRDGSYEQYF
TRBV5-1,TRBJ2-3,many,TRBD1,TGCGCCAGCAGCTCGGCGGCAGGGGGAAGCACAGATACGCAGTATTTT,CASSSAAGGSTDTQYF
TRBV7-2,TRBJ2-5,NA,TRBD2,TGTGCCAGCAGCTTAGAACTAGCGAAAGAGACCCAGTACTTC,CASSLELAKETQYF
TRBV11-2,TRBJ2-1,few,NA,TGTGCCAGCAGCCTAGGGCCCCAGGGATCCTACAATGAGCAGTTCTTC,CASSLGPQGSYNEQFF
TRBV20-1,TRBJ2-5,NA,NA,TGCAGTGCTAGCGGGCCCCTGATCCGACGAGAGACCCAGTACTTC,CSASGPLIRRETQYF
TRBV12-3/TRBV12-4,TRBJ2-2,many,TRBD2,TGTGCCAGCAGCCCACTAGCGGGCACCGGGGAGCTGTTTTTT,CASSPLAGTGELFF
TRBV4-1,TRBJ2-1,NA,TRBD2,TGCGCCAGCAGCCAAGACAAGACTAGCGGACTTTACAATGAGCAGTTCTTC,CASSQDKTSGLYNEQFF
TRBV10-3,TRBJ2-1,NA,NA,TGTGCCATCAGTGACGAAAGGGTCGATGAGCAGTTCTTC,CAISDERVDEQFF
TRBV12-3/TRBV12-4,TRBJ2-7,few,TRBD1,TGTGCCAGCAGAAAAGGACAGGGGGCCGTCTACGAGCAGTACTTC,CASRKGQGAVYEQYF
TRBV29-1,TRBJ2-6,few,TRBD1,TGCAAAAAGAGAGGACAGGGTGGGGCCAACGTCCTGACTTTC,CKKRGQGGANVLTF